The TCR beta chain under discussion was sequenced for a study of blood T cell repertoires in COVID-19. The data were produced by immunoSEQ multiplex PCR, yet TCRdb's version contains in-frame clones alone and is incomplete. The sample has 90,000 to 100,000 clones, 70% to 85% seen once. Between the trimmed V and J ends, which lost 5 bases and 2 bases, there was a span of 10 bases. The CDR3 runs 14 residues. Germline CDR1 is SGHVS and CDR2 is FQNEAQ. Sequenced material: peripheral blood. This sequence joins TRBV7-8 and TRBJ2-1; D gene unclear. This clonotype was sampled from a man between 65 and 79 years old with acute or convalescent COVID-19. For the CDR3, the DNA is TGTGCCAGCAGCGAGTTCGTAGCCTACAATGAGCAGTTCTTC. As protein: CASSEFVAYNEQFF.